The present T cell receptor beta chain was sequenced within a study of blood T cell repertoires in COVID-19. Study at large: COVID-19 samples, acute and convalescent, were from the United States, Italy and Spain. T cells, B-cell-depleted T cells, or PBMCs supplied cDNA or gDNA.

CDR1 KGHDR and CDR2 SFDVKD come from the germline V gene. The V gene end was trimmed by 5 bases and the J gene end by 0 bases; junction bases not matched to a gene: 8. This CDR3 spans 17 amino acids. This clone was seen once. In the original processing: Estimation of nucleated cell counts relied on the amplification of reference gene primers. The data were produced by immunoSEQ multiplex PCR, yet TCRdb's version contains in-frame clones alone and is incomplete. The V and J calls and clone size were taken over from that table, and D and trimming were inferred from the DNA. The sample shows tens of thousands of clones, 80% to 95% of them seen only once.

The TCR originated in a man aged 50 to 59 with COVID-19, enrolled during active disease. This chain links TRBV24-1 with TRBJ2-1, with 8 nucleotides matching TRBD2. Material for sequencing was peripheral blood. CDR3 nucleotide sequence: TGTGCCACCAGTGCCGTGACTAGCGCAAGCTCCTACAATGAGCAGTTCTTC. Its protein is CATSAVTSASSYNEQFF.